This TCR beta chain was profiled in a study of T cells in Graves' hyperthyroidism and ophthalmopathy. The germline V gene has CDR1 MNHEY and CDR2 SVGEGT. V was pared by 2 bases and J by 8 bases, with 19 bases of the junction left unmatched. The CDR3 extends over 20 amino acids. Patients counted as stable if ophthalmopathy did not develop within 18 months. Patients with uncontrolled infections, other autoimmune diseases, pregnancy or lactation were excluded. Using approximately 10 ml of fresh peripheral blood, PBMCs were prepared. This clonotype was detected a few times. What it recognizes is unknown. Findings and limits, study-wide: Progression to ophthalmopathy was predicted a median of roughly 6.6 months early.

The source material, RNA transcripts, was used to amplify TCR beta CDR3 regions. A set of HTBI primers served as the primers for a first-round RT-PCR of the TCR CDR3. Each CDR3 protein is one row after TCRdb ran MiXCR on the multiplex PCR reads. The table includes approximately 600,000 distinct CDR3 sequences, around 16% detected once. Material for sequencing was blood. The V call is TRBV6-2 or TRBV6-3, the J call TRBJ2-2; 11 positions match TRBD2. The sequence was collected from a woman aged 25 to 39 with Graves' hyperthyroidism. The CDR3 reads CASSYPPTSGITTGVGELFF. Written as DNA, the CDR3 is TGTGCCAGCAGTTACCCCCCGACTAGCGGGATAACAACTGGGGTTGGGGAGCTGTTTTTT.